Each of the 20 T cell receptor beta chains below was sequenced from the same sample in a study of blood T cell repertoires in COVID-19. Repertoires were generated with immunoSEQ multiplex PCR, while TCRdb's copy carries only in-frame clones and drops some. The table lists about 98,000 clones, about 91% of them singletons. Material for sequencing was peripheral blood. The receptors were gathered from a young man with acute or convalescent COVID-19.

This clone was counted a few times. The rearrangement joins TRBV7-2 to TRBJ2-3; D perhaps matches TRBD2 (6 bases). The V end was cut by 5 bases, the J end by 2 bases, with 11 bases between. Germline CDR1 reads SGHTA; CDR2 reads FQGNSA. This CDR3 has 14 amino acids. The CDR3 spells CASSPGLHTDTQYF. The CDR3 coding sequence is TGTGCCAGCAGCCCGGGACTTCACACAGATACGCAGTATTTT.

The chain links TRBV6-5 to TRBJ2-3, with 8 bases lining up with TRBD2. The CDR3 totals 15 residues. Germline V gives CDR1 MNHEY, CDR2 SVGAGI. Germline trimming cut 9 bases from V and 4 bases from J; bases unmatched to any gene: 12. The CDR3 sequence is CASGGKGGRSDTQYF. The CDR3 DNA reads TGTGCCAGTGGGGGAAAGGGCGGGAGGTCAGATACGCAGTATTTT.

The rearrangement joins TRBV14 to TRBJ2-1; 8 nucleotides line up with TRBD2. There are 17 residues in the CDR3. With 2 bases clipped from V and 6 bases from J, the junction kept 12 bases outside the gene matches. CDR1 and CDR2 (germline): SGHDN, FVKESK. CDR3 amino acids: CASSQLVIAGNTNEQFF. CDR3 coding DNA: TGTGCCAGCAGCCAACTCGTCATAGCGGGGAACACCAATGAGCAGTTCTTC.

The chain carries TRBV2 and TRBJ1-2, with 9 bases that match TRBD1. The germline CDR1 and CDR2 sequences are SNHLY and FYNNEI. V shed 4 bases, J shed 7 bases, and the junction held 7 bases outside the gene matches. This CDR3 region has 14 residues. This CDR3 is CASSGTGGGGGYTF. The CDR3 DNA is TGTGCCAGCAGTGGAACAGGGGGCGGCGGTGGCTACACCTTC.

This chain uses TRBV7-9 with TRBJ1-1; 10 bases are shared with TRBD1. Per the germline V gene, CDR1 is SEHNR and CDR2 is FQNEAQ (reference sequence). The CDR3 spans 16 residues. V lost 5 bases, J lost 5 bases, and 11 bases stayed unmatched. The CDR3 protein is CASSRAVTGQGTEAFF. In DNA, the CDR3 is TGTGCCAGCAGCCGCGCAGTTACGGGACAGGGGACTGAAGCTTTCTTT. The entire variable domain, with the rest obtained from reference TRBV7-9 and TRBJ1-1, is as follows: DTGVSQNPRHKITKRGQNVTFRCDPISEHNRLYWYRQTLGQGPEFLTYFQNEAQLEKSRLLSDRFSAERPKGSFSTLEIQRTEQGDSAMYLCASSRAVTGQGTEAFFGQGTRLTVV.

The chain joins TRBV6-2 or TRBV6-3 to TRBJ2-7, with TRBD1 matching over 9 bases. V lost 3 bases and J lost 2; bases outside the gene matches: 5. Germline lookup yields CDR1 MNHEY and CDR2 SVGEGT. CDR3 size: 15 residues. The CDR3 sequence: CASSYPGTGTYEQYF. The DNA for the CDR3 is TGTGCCAGCAGTTATCCCGGGACAGGGACCTACGAGCAGTACTTC.

The rearrangement links TRBV2 to TRBJ1-1; no reliable D call. This CDR3 region has 15 residues. Trimming stripped 2 bases from V and 0 bases from J, with 10 bases between. Germline assignment: CDR1 SNHLY and CDR2 FYNNEI. The CDR3 spells CASSERNSLNTEAFF. The CDR3, as DNA: TGTGCCAGCAGTGAAAGGAACAGCTTGAACACTGAAGCTTTCTTT.

V is TRBV18 and J is TRBJ2-3, with TRBD2 matching over 10 bases. There are 14 residues in the CDR3. Trimming cost V 6 bases and J 6 bases; bases outside gene matches: 6. Germline-derived CDR1 and CDR2 are KGHSH and LQKENI. The CDR3 DNA reads TGTGCCAGCTCCCAAGCGGGGGGGCCGGATACGCAGTATTTT. This sequence encodes CASSQAGGPDTQYF.

The chain has TRBV5-1 and TRBJ1-1; unclear D gene. The CDR3 loop spans 14 amino acids. Trimming cost V 9 bases and J 0 bases, with 15 bases left between them. Germline V gene lookup returns CDR1 SGHRS and CDR2 YFSETQ. The CDR3 sequence: CATSPFGLNTEAFF. The CDR3, as DNA: TGCGCCACCTCGCCATTTGGGCTGAACACTGAAGCTTTCTTT.

This chain joins TRBV12-5 and TRBJ2-3, with a tentative D call TRBD2 (5 bases). This CDR3 has 15 amino acids. The germline V gene encodes CDR1 LGHNT and CDR2 FRNRAP. With 5 bases removed from V and 4 bases from J, the gap between germline ends came to 16 bases. The CDR3 DNA is TGTGCTAGTGGTAGACCAGCGGACCTCCCAGATACGCAGTATTTT. Protein product: CASGRPADLPDTQYF.

V usage is TRBV24-1 and J usage is TRBJ2-2, with 8 bases lining up with TRBD1. The CDR3 runs to 17 residues. Germline V gene sequence: CDR1 KGHDR, CDR2 SFDVKD. V dropped 0 bases and J dropped 0; count of bases not matched to a gene: 2. CDR3 in amino acids: CATSDLGTGANTGELFF. DNA of the CDR3: TGTGCCACCAGTGATTTGGGGACAGGAGCGAACACCGGGGAGCTGTTTTTT.

The chain combines TRBV7-9 with TRBJ1-2; the D is unclear. V shed 6 bases and J shed 7 bases, with 15 bases lying between them. The V gene's germline CDR1 is SEHNR and CDR2 FQNEAQ (reference sequence). The CDR3 extends over 13 amino acids. The CDR3 loop reads CASSNPPEVGYTF. The CDR3 coding sequence is TGTGCCAGCAGTAACCCGCCGGAGGTTGGCTACACCTTC. The complete variable domain, with remaining parts taken from reference TRBV7-9 and TRBJ1-2, reads DTGVSQNPRHKITKRGQNVTFRCDPISEHNRLYWYRQTLGQGPEFLTYFQNEAQLEKSRLLSDRFSAERPKGSFSTLEIQRTEQGDSAMYLCASSNPPEVGYTFGSGTRLTVV.

The V gene is TRBV5-1, the J gene TRBJ1-1, with 9 bases identical to TRBD1. V shed 4 bases and J 0 bases; nucleotides not matched to a gene: 13. The CDR3 contains 18 residues. The V gene's germline CDR1 is SGHRS and CDR2 YFSETQ. CDR3 DNA sequence: TGCGCCAGCAGCCTACCCCCGGGACAGGGAGGGATGAACACTGAAGCTTTCTTT. Its translation: CASSLPPGQGGMNTEAFF.

This clone was detected once. The chain employs TRBV9 and TRBJ2-6, with D tentatively TRBD1 (5 bases). Trimming shortened V by 0 bases and J by 7 bases, and 11 bases separated the two germline ends. The CDR3 consists of 15 residues. Germline CDR1 SGDLS, CDR2 YYNGEE. CDR3 DNA: TGTGCCAGCAGCGTAGCCTCAGGGTCAGCCAACGTCCTGACTTTC. It translates to CASSVASGSANVLTF.

V is TRBV18 and J is TRBJ2-1; 7 bases are a match to TRBD2. The CDR3 covers 15 residues. Germline CDR1 reads KGHSH; CDR2 reads LQKENI. The V and J ends lost 4 bases and 3 bases, in that order; junction bases with no gene match: 6. Here the CDR3 reads CASSQRKRDYNEQFF. As DNA, the CDR3 is TGTGCCAGCTCACAAAGGAAGCGGGACTACAATGAGCAGTTCTTC.

This clone has more than one count but fewer than ten. This chain uses TRBV13 with TRBJ1-3, with D unclear. V dropped 4 bases and J dropped 0 bases, with 13 bases sitting between them. Germline V gene lookup returns CDR1 PRHDT and CDR2 FYEKMQ (reference sequence). The CDR3 loop spans 16 amino acids. The CDR3 reads CASSSRRSGSGNTIYF. DNA of the CDR3: TGTGCCAGCAGCTCGCGAAGGAGTGGCTCTGGAAACACCATATATTTT.

In this sample, this clone turned up a few times. The V call is TRBV23-1, the J call TRBJ2-1; D may be TRBD1 (6 bases). TRBV23-1 is flagged as an ORF with uncertain function. This CDR3 region has 13 residues. V was clipped by 10 bases and J by 4 bases, with 14 bases between them. Written as DNA, the CDR3 is TGCGCCAAACCGGGACACTCATACAATGAGCAGTTCTTC. Protein product: CAKPGHSYNEQFF.

The rearrangement links TRBV19 to TRBJ1-2; possibly TRBD1 for D (5 bases). V dropped 7 bases and J dropped 8 bases, with 20 bases sitting between them. The length of the CDR3 is 14 residues. CDR1 and CDR2 from the germline V gene are LNHDA and SQIVND (reference sequence). As DNA, the CDR3 is TGTGCCAGTATGGGGCCCAGTCCCCATAGAGGCTACACCTTC. Translation: CASMGPSPHRGYTF.

V gene TRBV5-4 combines with J gene TRBJ2-7; TRBD1 agrees at 12 bases. V dropped 4 bases and J dropped 2; count of bases not matched to a gene: 13. Per germline, CDR1 SGHNT and CDR2 YYREEE (reference sequence). The CDR3 totals 18 residues. Here the CDR3 reads CASSLNIPGQGAPYEQYF. CDR3 nucleotides: TGTGCCAGCAGCCTTAACATTCCGGGACAGGGGGCCCCCTACGAGCAGTACTTC.

The V and J genes are TRBV11-2 and TRBJ2-5; TRBD2 aligns across 9 bases. The CDR3 runs 16 residues. V was clipped by 5 bases and J by 6 bases; unmatched bases: 13. CDR1 and CDR2 from the germline V gene are SGHAT and FQNNGV. CDR3 region: CASSPSFGSGSKTQYF. CDR3 bases: TGTGCCAGCAGCCCCTCGTTCGGTAGCGGGAGCAAGACCCAGTACTTC.